The 28 T cell receptor beta chains in this list originate from one sample, sequenced in a study of blood T cell repertoires in COVID-19 (dated by TCRdb to about 2020). Libraries were built with the immunoSEQ multiplex PCR assay. TCRdb limited this immuneACCESS table to in-frame rearrangements with V and J called. A share of clones is missing; checked studies link under half to unresolved V genes, and the rest is unexplained. A total of under 85,000 clones appear in this sample, around 86% of them only once. Under 3% of the sample comes from the top ten. Material for sequencing was peripheral blood. These receptors all come from a man aged 80 or over with acute or convalescent COVID-19.

The rearrangement uses TRBV10-3 and TRBJ1-6, with TRBD1 as a possible D gene (5 bases). The length of the CDR3 is 13 residues. Trimming cost V 2 bases and J 8 bases, with 7 bases left between them. Germline V gene data show CDR1 as ENHRY and CDR2 as SYGVKD. The CDR3 sequence: CAISEQGYSPLHF. The CDR3 DNA reads as TGTGCCATCAGTGAGCAGGGATATTCACCCCTCCACTTT.

The chain has TRBV18 and TRBJ1-1; D ambiguous. Germline V CDR1 and CDR2: KGHSH, LQKENI. The CDR3 length is 12 residues. The germline V and J ends were trimmed by 3 bases and 3 bases, with 5 bases remaining between them. The CDR3 region has the DNA TGTGCCAGCTCACCTGCGGACACTGAAGCTTTCTTT. Translating it yields CASSPADTEAFF.

The chain recombines TRBV5-4 with TRBJ2-7; a possible D gene is TRBD2 (6 bases). Germline V lookup: CDR1 SGHNT, CDR2 YYREEE (reference sequence). The V end lost 4 bases, the J end lost 0 bases, and 14 bases lay between the germline ends. This CDR3 is 15 amino acids long. The CDR3 DNA reads TGTGCCAGCAGCCAACGAGGAGGGAGCTCCTACGAGCAGTACTTC. Amino acids: CASSQRGGSSYEQYF.

The chain joins TRBV7-2 to TRBJ2-1; D is possibly TRBD2 (6 bases). Per the germline V gene, CDR1 is SGHTA and CDR2 is FQGNSA. CDR3 length equals 14 residues. Trimming took off 5 bases at V and 6 bases at J, with 14 bases between the two ends. The CDR3 here is CASSTTFSGNEQFF. The DNA for the CDR3 is TGTGCCAGCAGCACGACCTTTAGCGGCAATGAGCAGTTCTTC. Supplemented by reference TRBV7-2 and TRBJ2-1, the full variable domain reads GAGVSQSPSNKVTEKGKDVELRCDPISGHTALYWYRQSLGQGLEFLIYFQGNSAPDKSGLPSDRFSAERTGGSVSTLTIQRTQQEDSAVYLCASSTTFSGNEQFFGPGTRLTVL.

The V call is TRBV4-1, the J call TRBJ2-3; possible D gene TRBD1, 6 bases. Germline V lookup: CDR1 MGHRA, CDR2 YSYEKL. V shed 4 bases and J shed 2 bases, with 16 bases lying between them. The CDR3 loop spans 16 amino acids. The CDR3 nucleotides read TGCGCCAGCAGCCTAAGGCAACAGGGAAACACAGATACGCAGTATTTT. Translating it yields CASSLRQQGNTDTQYF.

This clone occurred once. V gene TRBV13 combines with J gene TRBJ2-7; 12 bases line up with TRBD2. CDR1 is PRHDT, CDR2 FYEKMQ, per germline (reference sequence). CDR3 length: 15 amino acids. V shed 5 bases and J 3 bases; nucleotides not matched to a gene: 5. In nucleotides, the CDR3 is TGTGCCAGCAGCCTGGGGACTAGCGGGTTCTACGAGCAGTACTTC. Residues: CASSLGTSGFYEQYF.

The rearrangement joins TRBV10-3 to TRBJ1-1; a possible D gene is TRBD1 (5 bases). In germline, CDR1 is ENHRY, CDR2 SYGVKD. With 6 bases removed from V and 5 bases from J, the gap between germline ends came to 10 bases. This CDR3 is built from 12 residues. The CDR3 loop reads CAISGGRTEAFF. The CDR3 DNA sequence: TGTGCCATCAGCGGGGGACGTACTGAAGCTTTCTTT.

The V call is TRBV18, the J call TRBJ2-1, with TRBD2 identical over 9 bases. After removal of 6 bases from V and 9 bases from J, the junction contained 9 bases not matched to a gene. The germline V gene has CDR1 KGHSH and CDR2 LQKENI. This CDR3 has 14 amino acids. The CDR3 nucleotides are TGTGCCAGCTCTGGCGGTAGCGGGAGCGGTGAGCAGTTCTTC. This translates into CASSGGSGSGEQFF.

The chain has TRBV19 and TRBJ1-6; TRBD1 matches at 8 bases. The CDR3 sequence is 13 residues long. The V segment lost 9 bases and the J segment 14 bases; nucleotides outside the gene matches: 12. Germline-derived CDR1 and CDR2 are LNHDA and SQIVND (reference sequence). CDR3: CASSGQAFFTLHF. DNA for the CDR3: TGTGCCAGCTCGGGACAGGCGTTTTTCACCCTCCACTTT.

In this sample, this clone turned up a few times. The V call is TRBV2, the J call TRBJ2-7; 13 positions match TRBD2. V dropped 1 base and J dropped 4; count of bases not matched to a gene: 4. In germline, CDR1 is SNHLY, CDR2 FYNNEI. The CDR3 runs 16 residues. The CDR3 DNA reads as TGTGCCAGCAGTGAAGACGGACTAGCGGGAGTTTACGAGCAGTACTTC. This codes for CASSEDGLAGVYEQYF.

The chain uses TRBV29-1 and TRBJ2-1; 7 bases are a match to TRBD2. This CDR3 comprises 16 residues. J gave up 0 bases and V 6 bases, and 11 bases lay outside the gene matches. CDR1 is SQVTM, CDR2 ANQGSEA, per germline. CDR3 in amino acids: CSVLMGAGVSYNEQFF. The CDR3 nucleotides read TGCAGCGTCCTTATGGGCGCGGGGGTCTCCTACAATGAGCAGTTCTTC.

The chain combines TRBV11-3 with TRBJ2-7; 9 bases line up with TRBD2. Germline CDR1 and CDR2: SGHNT and YENEEA. The V segment lost 5 bases and the J segment 4 bases; nucleotides outside the gene matches: 9. This CDR3 is built from 15 residues. CDR3 in amino acids: CASSRMASGIYEQYF. The CDR3 nucleotides are TGTGCCAGCAGCCGGATGGCTAGCGGGATTTACGAGCAGTACTTC.

The genes are TRBV6-2 or TRBV6-3 and TRBJ1-2; no definite D call. The CDR3 contains 14 residues. V was clipped by 2 bases and J by 1 base, with 8 bases between them. Germline CDR1 is MNHEY and CDR2 is SVGEGT. Here the CDR3 reads CASSYDAINYGYTF. The CDR3 nucleotides read TGTGCCAGCAGTTACGATGCGATTAACTATGGCTACACCTTC.

The chain is built from TRBV12-3 or TRBV12-4 and TRBJ2-1; the D is unclear. V lost 6 bases and J 6 bases, leaving 9 bases between the germline ends. CDR3 size: 12 residues. CDR3 nucleotide sequence: TGTGCCAGCAGAAAGACGGGCAATGAGCAGTTCTTC. It encodes CASRKTGNEQFF.

The chain has TRBV12-2 and TRBJ1-2. TRBV12-2 is an annotated pseudogene. This CDR3 has 10 amino acids. The CDR3 region is CASRFETSTF. CDR3 DNA: TGTGCAAGTCGCTTTGAAACGAGCACCTTC.

On this clone itself: Sequence at one end of the junction differs from germline and may be a read error. This sequence joins TRBV6-6 and TRBJ1-2; TRBD1 agrees at 7 bases. Germline loops: CDR1 MNHNY, CDR2 SVGAGI (reference sequence). This CDR3 is built from 15 residues. The DNA for the CDR3 is TGTGCCAACAGTTACTCAGGGGGTATTGGCTATGGCTACACCTTC. Amino acids: CANSYSGGIGYGYTF.

This clone was detected only once. The chain employs TRBV7-2 and TRBJ1-4; TRBD1 is a possible D gene (6 bases). There are 15 residues in the CDR3. Between the trimmed V and J ends, which lost 5 bases and 7 bases, there was a span of 17 bases. The V gene's germline CDR1 is SGHTA and CDR2 FQGNSA. DNA for the CDR3: TGTGCCAGCAGCCCTAACCCGGGACAAGGTGAAAAACTGTTTTTT. Amino acids: CASSPNPGQGEKLFF.

The chain joins TRBV9 to TRBJ2-5; D is ambiguous. The CDR3 spans 13 residues. The germline V gene has CDR1 SGDLS and CDR2 YYNGEE. Between the trimmed V and J ends, which lost 2 bases and 0 bases, there was a span of 5 bases. CDR3 coding DNA: TGTGCCAGCAGCGTTATGTACCAAGAGACCCAGTACTTC. This translates into CASSVMYQETQYF.

This chain joins TRBV30 and TRBJ1-5; D unresolved. The CDR3 is 14 amino acids. Germline V gene data show CDR1 as GTSNPN and CDR2 as SVGIG (reference sequence). V lost 2 bases and J lost 0, with 8 bases in between. The CDR3 loop is CAWSRGVSNQPQHF. The DNA for the CDR3 is TGTGCCTGGAGTAGAGGAGTTAGCAATCAGCCCCAGCATTTT.

The chain employs TRBV4-1 and TRBJ1-4; D ambiguous. The CDR3 has 17 residues. Deletions cut 0 bases from V and 0 bases from J, with 11 bases between. Germline lookup yields CDR1 MGHRA and CDR2 YSYEKL. CDR3 DNA: TGCGCCAGCAGCCAAGATCGGGAGGGAGCAACTAATGAAAAACTGTTTTTT. Translated: CASSQDREGATNEKLFF.

J is TRBJ2-2 and V is TRBV24-1; 7 bases agree with TRBD1. Trimming cost V 0 bases and J 5 bases; bases outside gene matches: 5. This CDR3 region has 16 residues. The germline V gene has CDR1 KGHDR and CDR2 SFDVKD. Here the CDR3 reads CATSDLRTGQTGELFF. In DNA, the CDR3 is TGTGCCACCAGTGATTTGCGGACAGGCCAAACCGGGGAGCTGTTTTTT.

This clone was seen a few times. The rearrangement links TRBV11-2 to TRBJ2-7; maybe TRBD2 (6 bases). The CDR3 is 15 residues long. CDR1 and CDR2 (germline): SGHAT, FQNNGV. The V end lost 0 bases, the J end lost 3 bases, and 12 bases lay between the germline ends. The CDR3 bases are TGTGCCAGCAGCTTAGAGTTACTAGCCGACTACGAGCAGTACTTC. This encodes CASSLELLADYEQYF.

CDR3 loop: CASSQRDKGNEQFF. Here the CDR3 DNA reads TGTGCCAGCAGCCAAAGAGATAAGGGGAATGAGCAGTTCTTC. This chain links TRBV3-1 (or the pseudogene TRBV3-2) with TRBJ2-1; TRBD1 is a possible D gene (5 bases). The V end lost 2 bases, the J end lost 7 bases, and 12 bases lay between the germline ends. The CDR3 contains 14 residues. The germline gives CDR1 LGHDT, CDR2 YNNKEL (reference sequence).

The chain recombines TRBV10-3 with TRBJ2-6, with 12 positions matching TRBD1. The CDR3 has 18 amino acids. CDR1 ENHRY and CDR2 SYGVKD come from the germline V gene. Trimming removed 4 bases from V and 3 bases from J; junction bases left unmatched: 7. The CDR3 DNA follows: TGTGCCATCAGTGGTCCGGGACAGGGGGCTCTTGGGGCCAACGTCCTGACTTTC. It is translated as CAISGPGQGALGANVLTF.

The chain couples TRBV6-5 to TRBJ2-7; 11 bases are shared with TRBD2. Germline V gives CDR1 MNHEY, CDR2 SVGAGI. The CDR3 has 16 residues. J gave up 7 bases and V 2 bases, and 10 bases lay outside the gene matches. The CDR3 region has the DNA TGTGCCAGCAGTTACGGGCTAGCGGGAGGTTTGCGAGAGCAGTACTTC. Residues: CASSYGLAGGLREQYF.

This rearrangement joins TRBV9 to TRBJ1-2, with D perhaps TRBD1 (6 bases). The V end was cut by 4 bases, the J end by 4 bases, with 14 bases between. Germline CDR1 is SGDLS and CDR2 is YYNGEE. There are 14 residues in the CDR3. The CDR3 nucleotides read TGTGCCAGCAGCTCTCGACAGGTTTCCTATGGCTACACCTTC. Amino acid sequence: CASSSRQVSYGYTF.

The chain joins TRBV6-2 or TRBV6-3 to TRBJ2-5, with 8 bases identical to TRBD1. In germline, CDR1 is MNHEY, CDR2 SVGEGT. Germline trimming cut 0 bases from V and 2 bases from J; bases unmatched to any gene: 5. The CDR3 totals 16 residues. In DNA form, the CDR3 reads TGTGCCAGCAGTTACTCGGGACAGGTACGGCAAGAGACCCAGTACTTC. Its protein is CASSYSGQVRQETQYF.

The chain couples TRBV7-8 to TRBJ2-1; 14 bases are shared with TRBD2. The CDR3 runs 20 residues. Germline V gives CDR1 SGHVS, CDR2 FQNEAQ. V was pared by 2 bases and J by 5 bases, with 14 bases of the junction left unmatched. The CDR3 sequence: CASSLRSVTSGRVLNNEQFF. Here the CDR3 DNA reads TGTGCCAGCAGCTTAAGGTCGGTGACTAGCGGGAGGGTACTTAACAATGAGCAGTTCTTC.